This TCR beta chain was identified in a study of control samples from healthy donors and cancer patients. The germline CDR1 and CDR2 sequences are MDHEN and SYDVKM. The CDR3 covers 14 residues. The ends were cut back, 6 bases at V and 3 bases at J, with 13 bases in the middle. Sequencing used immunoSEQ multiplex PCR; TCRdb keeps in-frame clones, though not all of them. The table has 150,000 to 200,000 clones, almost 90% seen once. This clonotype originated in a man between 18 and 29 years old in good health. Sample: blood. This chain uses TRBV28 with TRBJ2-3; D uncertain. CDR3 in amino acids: CASSPSVGTDTQYF. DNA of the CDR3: TGTGCCAGCAGCCCCAGTGTTGGGACAGATACGCAGTATTTT.